The entry that follows covers one TCR beta chain sequence. This clone showed up just a few times. Its antigen target is currently unknown. No base quality information exists; no much larger clone differs at one position. The Quick-DNA Microprep Kit was used to extract genomic DNA from the sorted cells. Amplification of TCRbeta DNA was done with the immunoSEQ hsTCRbeta kit, following the protocol from the manufacturer. An Illumina MiSeq instrument was used to sequence the TCRbeta libraries. From the authors' description of their analysis: Following removal of out-of-frame sequences, 2 million to 2.5 million distinct TCRbeta sequences were retained, with an average of about 70,000 per individual. Each individual was scored using the number of about 180 previously reported CMV-associated TCRbeta sequences that the individual carried and the total number of productive distinct TCRbeta sequences. A beta-binomial model was reimplemented in Python, and scikit-learn random forests with default parameters were trained on US cohort data. Classifier performance on the Belgian cohort was summarized as median AUC with percentile confidence intervals calculated over 10,000 bootstrap iterations. TCRdb mirrors the immuneACCESS table, restricted to in-frame sequences. Some clones are absent from its copies; in checked studies, under half trace to an unresolved V gene, and the reason for the others is unknown. The V and J calls and clone size were taken over from that table, and D and trimming were inferred from the DNA. This sample holds 55,000 to 80,000 clones; about 78% were observed only once. Approximately 4.5% of the sample goes to the ten largest clones.

These data come from a study of memory CD4+ T cells and cytomegalovirus serostatus (dated by TCRdb to 2018 to 2020). General notes on the study: The cohort comprised 33 healthy Belgian adults, 9 CMV seropositive and around 24 CMV seronegative. To replicate a published TCR-based CMV serostatus classifier, the researchers sequenced the CD4+ memory TCRbeta repertoires of a Belgian cohort whose cytomegalovirus serostatus was known.

Single viable CD3+CD4+CD8-CD45RO+ cells were sorted as memory CD4+ T cells on a FACSAria II. CMV serostatus was determined with a Roche Elecsys assay detecting serum IgG against CMV pp150, pp28, p38 and p52. Once the samples were thawed, total CD4+ T cells were enriched through positive selection using CD4 magnetic microbeads. The samples came from a different study that was designed specifically to examine the CD4+ T cell memory repertoire. Peripheral blood mononuclear cells were isolated and cryopreserved according to standard operating procedures, and serum was kept at -80 degrees C. Staining used CD3-PerCP (BW264/56), CD4-APC (RPA-T4), CD45RO-PE (UCHT1) and CD8-Pacific Orange (3B5) antibodies, with Sytox blue excluding non-viable cells. Study-level results and caveats: Results were interpreted as suggesting that the CMV-associated TCR signature is largely present in the CD4+ memory repertoire. Of 150 to 200 previously reported CMV-associated TCRbeta sequences, about 72 appeared in the CD4+ memory repertoires, each in one to five individuals. Only CD4+CD45RO+ memory cells were sequenced, unlike the original study, which covered naive and memory CD4+ and CD8+ populations. A median bootstrapped AUC of around 0.95 with a 95% CI of 0.76-1.00 was achieved on the Belgian cohort by the original-framework classifier. For CMV serostatus prediction, a median bootstrapped AUC of approximately 0.95 was reached with the original framework, and a median bootstrapped AUC of around 0.89 was reached with a US-trained random forest.

The germline V gene provides CDR1 SGHTA and CDR2 FQGNSA. Between the V and J ends, shortened by 5 bases and 5 bases respectively, the junction contains 18 bases. From the cysteine through the phenylalanine, the CDR3 covers 15 amino acids. The DNA shown is the 45-base CDR3, in frame from base 1. The sequence joins TRBV7-2 to TRBJ1-2, with TRBD1 tentatively as D gene (6 bases match). This TCR derives from an adult in good health and CMV-seropositive. Input material: memory CD4+ T cells from blood. The DNA sequence is TGTGCCAGCAGCCCGGGGGGCGCCCCCTATTATGGCTACACCTTC. Its protein product is CASSPGGAPYYGYTF.